The 21 T cell receptor beta chains listed next were all sequenced from one sample in a study of T cell responses to AZD1222 COVID-19 vaccine. Libraries were prepared by immunoSEQ multiplex PCR; TCRdb keeps only in-frame clonotypes and omits some of them. The sample has roughly 140,000 clones, around 88% seen once; the top ten hold 3% to 4%. The material sequenced was peripheral blood, taken on day 0 of MenACWY control vaccination. These receptors all stem from an adult in good health.

The count of this clone is one. The chain employs TRBV7-2 and TRBJ2-1; 7 bases fit TRBD1. This CDR3 comprises 13 residues. Germline V gene data show CDR1 as SGHTA and CDR2 as FQGNSA. Trimming took 6 bases from V and 6 from J; bases not matched to a gene: 5. CDR3 loop: CASRQGQANEQFF. For the CDR3, the DNA is TGTGCCAGCAGACAAGGACAGGCCAATGAGCAGTTCTTC.

The J gene is TRBJ1-1, the V gene TRBV5-5; no clear D. This CDR3 has 14 residues. CDR1 is SGHKS, CDR2 YYEKEE, per germline (reference sequence). V shed 4 bases and J shed 1 base, with 11 bases lying between them. The CDR3: CASSTQRGNTEAFF. The CDR3 DNA is TGTGCCAGCAGCACCCAACGGGGGAACACTGAAGCTTTCTTT.

The chain carries TRBV12-3 or TRBV12-4 and TRBJ2-4; D is possibly TRBD2 (6 bases). This CDR3 has 12 residues. V was shortened by 6 bases and J by 9 bases, with 12 bases between the two germline ends. The CDR3 sequence is CASSRLGGIQYF. In DNA, the CDR3 is TGTGCCAGCAGCCGCTTGGGGGGCATTCAGTACTTC.

The chain employs TRBV30 and TRBJ1-1; D not certain. The CDR3 is 13 amino acids. Germline assignment: CDR1 GTSNPN and CDR2 SVGIG (reference sequence). V was pared by 0 bases and J by 11 bases, with 16 bases between. The CDR3 protein is CAWSVNLVRKAFF. In DNA, the CDR3 is TGTGCCTGGAGTGTAAACCTCGTGAGGAAGGCTTTCTTT.

The V call is TRBV7-9, the J call TRBJ2-5, with D unclear. Per germline, CDR1 SEHNR and CDR2 FQNEAQ (reference sequence). This CDR3 is 13 amino acids long. The V gene lost 4 bases and the J gene lost 9 bases, with 15 bases spanning the gap. This chain's CDR3 is CASSSGRISAQYF. The CDR3, as DNA: TGTGCCAGCAGCTCCGGCAGGATTTCGGCCCAGTACTTC.

The rearrangement joins TRBV7-2 to TRBJ2-4, with 9 bases lining up with TRBD2. The CDR3 loop spans 15 amino acids. V lost 5 bases, J lost 0 bases, and 2 bases stayed unmatched. Germline V gene lookup returns CDR1 SGHTA and CDR2 FQGNSA. The CDR3 sequence is CASSAGGAAKNIQYF. DNA for the CDR3: TGTGCCAGCAGCGCGGGGGGGGCAGCCAAAAACATTCAGTACTTC.

The genes are TRBV19 and TRBJ1-6, with D maybe TRBD1 (5 bases). The CDR3 runs to 13 residues. The V gene's germline CDR1 is LNHDA and CDR2 SQIVND (reference sequence). V was cut by 11 bases and J by 9 bases, with 17 bases left in between. CDR3 nucleotide sequence: TGTGCCCGCGGGGTGGGGGGGAGTTCACCCCTCCACTTT. Amino acids: CARGVGGSSPLHF.

The chain joins TRBV5-8 to TRBJ1-5, with D maybe TRBD1 (6 bases). The germline V gene has CDR1 SGHTS and CDR2 YDEGEE. Trimming removed 4 bases from V and 8 bases from J, with 19 bases in between. The CDR3 contains 15 residues. CDR3 bases: TGTGCCAGCAGCCCGCAAAGGGGGATCAGTAAGCCCCAGCATTTT. This codes for CASSPQRGISKPQHF. The variable domain in full, completed from reference TRBV5-8 and TRBJ1-5, reads EAGVTQSPTHLIKTRGQQATLRCSPISGHTSVYWYQQALGLGLQFLLWYDEGEERNRGNFPPRFSGRQFPNYSSELNVNALELEDSALYLCASSPQRGISKPQHFGDGTRLSIL.

The chain has TRBV19 and TRBJ2-1, with TRBD1 identical over 8 bases. CDR3 length: 14 residues. Germline loops: CDR1 LNHDA, CDR2 SQIVND (reference sequence). Trimming took 4 bases from V and 6 from J; bases not matched to a gene: 5. The CDR3 DNA reads as TGTGCCAGTAGTACCGCCAGGGGGCTCAATGAGCAGTTCTTC. It specifies CASSTARGLNEQFF.

The J gene is TRBJ2-3, the V gene TRBV5-1, with 7 bases aligning to TRBD1. V shed 5 bases and J 6 bases; nucleotides not matched to a gene: 6. Germline V gene lookup returns CDR1 SGHRS and CDR2 YFSETQ. The CDR3 totals 13 residues. CDR3 DNA: TGCGCCAGCAGTGAACAGGGGTGGGATACGCAGTATTTT. This translates into CASSEQGWDTQYF.

This sequence joins TRBV5-1 and TRBJ2-1; 8 bases are shared with TRBD2. Per germline, CDR1 SGHRS and CDR2 YFSETQ. J gave up 2 bases and V 0 bases, and 4 bases lay outside the gene matches. The CDR3 contains 16 residues. DNA for the CDR3: TGCGCCAGCAGCTTGGAGGCGGGGGGAACCTACAATGAGCAGTTCTTC. This sequence encodes CASSLEAGGTYNEQFF. Full variable domain (missing parts from reference TRBV5-1 and TRBJ2-1): KAGVTQTPRYLIKTRGQQVTLSCSPISGHRSVSWYQQTPGQGLQFLFEYFSETQRNKGNFPGRFSGRQFSNSRSEMNVSTLELGDSALYLCASSLEAGGTYNEQFFGPGTRLTVL.

This chain joins TRBV5-6 and TRBJ1-2; the D gene is possibly TRBD1 (6 bases). The CDR3 extends over 17 amino acids. Trimming stripped 1 base from V and 8 bases from J, with 24 bases between. Germline-derived CDR1 and CDR2 are SGHDT and YYEEEE. The CDR3 here is CASSLYQGTTTLTGYTF. The CDR3 DNA sequence: TGTGCCAGCAGCTTGTACCAGGGGACGACCACCTTAACCGGCTACACCTTC.

The V and J genes are TRBV5-1 and TRBJ2-1; no reliable D call. The CDR3 has 14 amino acids. Per germline, CDR1 SGHRS and CDR2 YFSETQ. Trimming removed 4 bases at V and 5 bases at J, with 13 bases between. CDR3 amino acids: CASSTARLNNEQFF. The CDR3 DNA follows: TGCGCCAGCAGCACAGCTAGGCTAAACAATGAGCAGTTCTTC.

This chain uses TRBV7-2 with TRBJ1-1; D remains ambiguous. Germline V gene lookup returns CDR1 SGHTA and CDR2 FQGNSA. The CDR3 has 13 amino acids. The V end was cut by 2 bases, the J end by 4 bases, with 8 bases between. CDR3 region: CASSLKGGTEAFF. DNA of the CDR3: TGTGCCAGCAGCTTAAAGGGTGGCACTGAAGCTTTCTTT.

This chain connects TRBV7-2 to TRBJ2-1; the D gene is possibly TRBD2 (7 bases). The V and J ends lost 8 bases and 9 bases respectively, with 17 bases between them. The CDR3 consists of 13 residues. Looked up from germline, CDR1 is SGHTA and CDR2 is FQGNSA. CDR3 protein: CASWGRGASEQFF. The CDR3 coding sequence is TGTGCCAGCTGGGGGAGGGGGGCAAGTGAGCAGTTCTTC.

This clone was seen a handful of times. This rearrangement joins TRBV5-1 to TRBJ1-1; D might be TRBD1 (5 bases). The CDR3 consists of 14 residues. The germline gives CDR1 SGHRS, CDR2 YFSETQ. V was clipped by 0 bases and J by 4 bases, with 10 bases between them. The CDR3 DNA follows: TGCGCCAGCAGCTTGGCCGGGCAGGGCACTGAAGCTTTCTTT. Its translation is CASSLAGQGTEAFF.

In its sample, this clone was seen once. The J gene is TRBJ1-2, the V gene TRBV11-3, with TRBD1 as a possible D gene (5 bases). The germline gives CDR1 SGHNT, CDR2 YENEEA. The V and J ends lost 4 bases and 1 base respectively, with 16 bases between them. This CDR3 contains 16 residues. The CDR3 sequence is CASSSFRGQLNYGYTF. The CDR3 DNA reads as TGTGCCAGCAGCTCATTTAGAGGACAACTTAACTATGGCTACACCTTC.

This clone was observed once. Mismatch with germline at one junction end may stem from a read error. The chain carries TRBV28 and TRBJ1-1; maybe TRBD1 (5 bases). This CDR3 has 12 amino acids. Germline CDR1 and CDR2: MDHEN and SYDVKM. As DNA, the CDR3 is TGTGCCAGCAGTTTATGGAGCGAGGAGGGGTCCTTT. Amino acid sequence: CASSLWSEEGSF.

The chain uses TRBV6-5 and TRBJ1-1; perhaps TRBD1 as D (5 bases). The CDR3 extends over 14 amino acids. Germline CDR1 and CDR2: MNHEY and SVGAGI. V lost 4 bases and J lost 0, with 9 bases in between. CDR3: CASSFGHMNTEAFF. The CDR3, as DNA: TGTGCCAGCAGTTTCGGACATATGAACACTGAAGCTTTCTTT.

The rearrangement joins TRBV12-5 to TRBJ2-7; D not resolved. CDR3 length equals 15 residues. Germline V gene sequence: CDR1 LGHNT, CDR2 FRNRAP. V was clipped by 0 bases and J by 6 bases, with 15 bases between them. The DNA for the CDR3 is TGTGCTAGTGGTTTGGTAAACGGTCCCGTTGCCGAGCAGTACTTC. Protein sequence: CASGLVNGPVAEQYF.

The chain combines TRBV27 with TRBJ2-1, with 12 bases lining up with TRBD2. Germline-derived CDR1 and CDR2 are MNHEY and SMNVEV (reference sequence). V was clipped by 5 bases and J by 10 bases; unmatched bases: 12. The CDR3 length is 16 residues. The CDR3 protein is CASSPHETSGGYEQFF. The CDR3 DNA sequence: TGTGCCAGCAGTCCCCACGAGACTAGCGGGGGTTACGAGCAGTTCTTC.